One sample yielded the 4 T cell receptor beta chains listed below, sequenced in a study of Ad26.COV2.S vaccination and SARS-CoV-2 variants. Documented treatment: around 19 received Ad26.COV2.S at low or high dose, single or two shots; 5 received placebo; per-sample allocation not given. Sampling was done on day 63 after the first vaccine or placebo injection. Libraries were prepared by immunoSEQ multiplex PCR; TCRdb keeps only in-frame clonotypes and omits some of them. Of 410,000 or so clones in the sample, roughly 90% were seen once. This material consisted of peripheral blood, taken in a trial of Ad26.COV2.S vaccine versus placebo. These receptors were taken from a person between 18 and 59 years old who received the Ad26.COV2.S COVID-19 vaccine or a placebo.

The chain's CDR3 is CASSESVPGSTDTQYF. CDR3 coding DNA: TGCGCCAGCAGTGAGTCTGTTCCAGGGAGCACAGATACGCAGTATTTT. This rearrangement joins TRBV10-1 to TRBJ2-3; tentative D call: TRBD1 (5 bases). The V gene's germline CDR1 is WNHNN and CDR2 SYGVQD (reference sequence). V was shortened by 0 bases and J by 0 bases, with 10 bases between the two germline ends. The CDR3 loop spans 16 amino acids.

The V gene is TRBV7-9, the J gene TRBJ2-5, with a tentative D call TRBD2 (6 bases). The V and J ends lost 5 bases and 1 base respectively, with 8 bases between them. This CDR3 is 13 amino acids long. CDR1 is SEHNR and CDR2 is FQNEAQ in the germline V gene (reference sequence). Here the CDR3 DNA reads TGTGCCAGCAGCAGGGGACTCCAAGAGACCCAGTACTTC. Residues: CASSRGLQETQYF.

The gene calls are TRBV5-1 and TRBJ1-6, with D possibly being TRBD1 (5 bases). V dropped 4 bases and J dropped 13 bases, with 9 bases sitting between them. This CDR3 contains 11 residues. From germline, CDR1 is SGHRS and CDR2 YFSETQ. CDR3 region: CASSRQWPLHF. The DNA of the CDR3 is TGCGCCAGCAGCCGACAGTGGCCCCTCCACTTT.

This chain joins TRBV6-5 and TRBJ1-3, with 7 nucleotides matching TRBD1. The V gene end was trimmed by 4 bases and the J gene end by 0 bases; junction bases not matched to a gene: 6. Looked up from germline, CDR1 is MNHEY and CDR2 is SVGAGI. The CDR3 length is 16 residues. The CDR3 spells CASSWDRTLSGNTIYF. The CDR3 nucleotides are TGTGCCAGCAGTTGGGACAGAACCCTCTCTGGAAACACCATATATTTT.